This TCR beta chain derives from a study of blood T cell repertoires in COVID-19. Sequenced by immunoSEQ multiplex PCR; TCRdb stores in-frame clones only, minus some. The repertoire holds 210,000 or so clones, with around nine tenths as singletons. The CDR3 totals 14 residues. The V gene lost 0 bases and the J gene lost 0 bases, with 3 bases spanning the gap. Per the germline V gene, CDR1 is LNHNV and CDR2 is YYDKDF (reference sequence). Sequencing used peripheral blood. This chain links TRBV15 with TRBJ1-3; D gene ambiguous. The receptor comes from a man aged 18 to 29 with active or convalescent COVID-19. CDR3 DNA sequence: TGTGCCACCAGCAGAGATCTCTCTGGAAACACCATATATTTT. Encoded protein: CATSRDLSGNTIYF.